The next 32 T cell receptor beta chains were all read from a single sample in a study of blood T cell repertoires in COVID-19. Using immunoSEQ multiplex PCR, the repertoire was profiled, and TCRdb retains in-frame clones only, with some absent. In the table there are some 200,000 clones, around 80% of which are singletons. The sequencing sample was made of peripheral blood. The receptors were sampled from a man aged 50-60 years with active or convalescent COVID-19.

V and J are TRBV19 and TRBJ2-5; 8 nucleotides align to TRBD2. Germline assignment: CDR1 LNHDA and CDR2 SQIVND (reference sequence). The V segment lost 9 bases and the J segment 7 bases; nucleotides outside the gene matches: 13. There are 14 residues in the CDR3. The CDR3 protein is CASAPVGGGGTQYF. The CDR3 coding sequence is TGTGCCAGCGCTCCCGTCGGGGGGGGAGGGACCCAGTACTTC.

The chain combines TRBV5-5 with TRBJ2-5, with a possible D match to TRBD1 (6 bases). CDR3 length: 15 amino acids. Germline values: CDR1 SGHKS, CDR2 YYEKEE (reference sequence). V lost 3 bases and J 2 bases, leaving 14 bases between the germline ends. CDR3 protein: CASSWDITKQETQYF. DNA of the CDR3: TGTGCCAGCAGCTGGGACATAACGAAACAAGAGACCCAGTACTTC.

This sequence joins TRBV27 and TRBJ2-3, with D possibly matching TRBD2 (6 bases). This CDR3 contains 16 residues. Germline V gene lookup returns CDR1 MNHEY and CDR2 SMNVEV (reference sequence). V gave up 4 bases and J gave up 2 bases, with 16 bases separating them. CDR3 nucleotide sequence: TGTGCCAGCAGTTCTGAGCTTGGCGGGGCCACAGATACGCAGTATTTT. It codes for CASSSELGGATDTQYF.

This clone was seen more than once but under ten times. The chain employs TRBV5-6 and TRBJ2-3; no clear D gene. The CDR3 contains 16 residues. Germline CDR1 reads SGHDT; CDR2 reads YYEEEE. V was pared by 4 bases and J by 0 bases, with 15 bases between. The CDR3 sequence is CASSPGAQHSTDTQYF. The CDR3 DNA reads TGTGCCAGCAGCCCTGGCGCACAGCATAGCACAGATACGCAGTATTTT.

V gene TRBV7-3 combines with J gene TRBJ2-3; perhaps TRBD1 as D (6 bases). There are 13 residues in the CDR3. V dropped 5 bases and J dropped 5 bases, with 11 bases sitting between them. Germline V lookup: CDR1 SGHTA, CDR2 FQGTGA. The CDR3 region has the DNA TGTGCCAGCAGCCCCCAGGGGAGAGATACGCAGTATTTT. This translates into CASSPQGRDTQYF.

The chain recombines TRBV7-2 with TRBJ1-1, with TRBD1 identical over 7 bases. V dropped 5 bases and J dropped 4; count of bases not matched to a gene: 7. The CDR3 loop spans 14 amino acids. From germline, CDR1 is SGHTA and CDR2 FQGNSA. Here the CDR3 DNA reads TGTGCCAGCAGCCTCACAGGGGCGGGCACTGAAGCTTTCTTT. Protein product: CASSLTGAGTEAFF.

The rearrangement joins TRBV5-1 to TRBJ2-5, with 10 bases lining up with TRBD1. V lost 4 bases, J lost 2 bases, and 8 bases stayed unmatched. The CDR3 length is 16 residues. Germline V CDR1 and CDR2: SGHRS, YFSETQ. In DNA, the CDR3 is TGCGCCAGCAGCCCTGACAGGGGGCGCAGGCAAGAGACCCAGTACTTC. It yields the protein CASSPDRGRRQETQYF.

V usage is TRBV7-9 and J usage is TRBJ1-2; possible D gene TRBD1, 6 bases. The CDR3 spans 14 residues. The germline gives CDR1 SEHNR, CDR2 FQNEAQ (reference sequence). Deletions cut 2 bases from V and 5 bases from J, with 12 bases between. The CDR3 reads CASSLTGGEYGYTF. Written as DNA, the CDR3 is TGTGCCAGCAGCTTAACGGGGGGCGAGTATGGCTACACCTTC.

The V and J genes are TRBV7-2 and TRBJ2-2; the match to TRBD1 covers 7 bases. J gave up 4 bases and V 6 bases, and 2 bases lay outside the gene matches. Germline lookup yields CDR1 SGHTA and CDR2 FQGNSA. The length of the CDR3 is 13 residues. CDR3 loop: CASRGQATGELFF. Here the CDR3 DNA reads TGTGCCAGCAGAGGACAGGCCACCGGGGAGCTGTTTTTT.

The V and J genes are TRBV5-1 and TRBJ1-6, with 9 bases identical to TRBD1. The length of the CDR3 is 14 residues. Germline V gives CDR1 SGHRS, CDR2 YFSETQ. The V segment lost 3 bases and the J segment 7 bases; nucleotides outside the gene matches: 2. CDR3 bases: TGCGCCAGCAGCTGGGACAGGGACAATTCACCCCTCCACTTT. Translation gives CASSWDRDNSPLHF.

The chain is built from TRBV5-5 and TRBJ1-1; TRBD1 matches 7 bases. The germline V gene encodes CDR1 SGHKS and CDR2 YYEKEE (reference sequence). V shed 0 bases, J shed 7 bases, and the junction held 9 bases outside the gene matches. The CDR3 covers 15 residues. The CDR3 sequence is CASSLAPTRDSEAFF. DNA of the CDR3: TGTGCCAGCAGCTTGGCCCCCACCCGGGACAGTGAAGCTTTCTTT.

V is TRBV6-1 and J is TRBJ2-2; D gene uncertain. Germline V gene lookup returns CDR1 MNHNS and CDR2 SASEGT. The V end lost 1 base, the J end lost 7 bases, and 7 bases lay between the germline ends. This CDR3 comprises 13 residues. CDR3 sequence: CASSEVGGGELFF. The CDR3 DNA reads as TGTGCCAGCAGTGAAGTTGGCGGCGGGGAGCTGTTTTTT.

The chain recombines TRBV7-2 with TRBJ2-2, with a weak D call TRBD1 (6 bases). Trimming pared 5 bases from V and 6 bases from J, leaving 13 bases between. CDR1 and CDR2 from the germline V gene are SGHTA and FQGNSA. The CDR3 spans 14 residues. The CDR3 nucleotides are TGTGCCAGCAGCCAACAGGGTATGCCCGGGGAGCTGTTTTTT. Protein: CASSQQGMPGELFF.

The V gene is TRBV3-1 (or the pseudogene TRBV3-2), the J gene TRBJ2-1, with 7 bases lining up with TRBD2. Germline V gene sequence: CDR1 LGHDT, CDR2 YNNKEL (reference sequence). CDR3 length: 14 residues. The V segment lost 10 bases and the J segment 3 bases; nucleotides outside the gene matches: 9. The CDR3 DNA follows: TGTGCCATCGGAAACGGGGGGTTCTACAATGAGCAGTTCTTC. As protein: CAIGNGGFYNEQFF.

The chain carries TRBV5-4 and TRBJ2-5; 7 nucleotides match TRBD1. After removal of 4 bases from V and 4 bases from J, the junction contained 7 bases not matched to a gene. There are 14 residues in the CDR3. The germline V gene has CDR1 SGHNT and CDR2 YYREEE (reference sequence). Here the CDR3 reads CASSPGGQGETQYF. CDR3 DNA: TGTGCCAGCAGCCCAGGGGGACAAGGAGAGACCCAGTACTTC.

The chain uses TRBV19 and TRBJ1-2, with TRBD1 matching 7 bases. CDR3 length equals 15 residues. The V segment lost 5 bases and the J segment 1 base; nucleotides outside the gene matches: 7. Germline values: CDR1 LNHDA, CDR2 SQIVND (reference sequence). This CDR3 reads CASSDRTGVNYGYTF. For the CDR3, the DNA is TGTGCCAGTAGTGACCGGACAGGAGTTAACTATGGCTACACCTTC.

The genes are TRBV4-3 and TRBJ2-1; the D gene is possibly TRBD2 (5 bases). Per germline, CDR1 LGHNA and CDR2 YSLEER. CDR3 length: 16 residues. The V gene lost 1 base and the J gene lost 4 bases, with 14 bases spanning the gap. The CDR3 sequence is CASSQGVSAYYNEQFF. The CDR3 DNA reads TGCGCCAGCAGCCAAGGTGTTAGCGCCTATTACAATGAGCAGTTCTTC.

This clone was found once. The chain employs TRBV15 and TRBJ1-5; 7 positions agree with TRBD1. CDR1 and CDR2 (germline): LNHNV, YYDKDF (reference sequence). Trimming cost V 0 bases and J 7 bases; bases outside gene matches: 9. CDR3 length equals 16 residues. This chain's CDR3 is CATSRERGTALQPQHF. For the CDR3, the DNA is TGTGCCACCAGCAGAGAAAGGGGGACAGCGCTCCAGCCCCAGCATTTT.

In its sample, this clone was seen a few times. The rearrangement uses TRBV3-1 (or the pseudogene TRBV3-2) and TRBJ1-2; TRBD1 aligns across 10 bases. Germline V gene data show CDR1 as LGHDT and CDR2 as YNNKEL (reference sequence). The length of the CDR3 is 14 residues. The V gene end was trimmed by 4 bases and the J gene end by 3 bases; junction bases not matched to a gene: 2. CDR3 sequence: CASSPTGGDYGYTF. DNA for the CDR3: TGTGCCAGCAGCCCGACAGGGGGCGACTATGGCTACACCTTC.

The chain uses TRBV18 and TRBJ2-6, with TRBD2 identical over 8 bases. This CDR3 comprises 18 residues. V shed 0 bases, J shed 2 bases, and the junction held 6 bases outside the gene matches. The germline gives CDR1 KGHSH, CDR2 LQKENI. Here the CDR3 reads CASSPPQAGAAGANVLTF. The DNA of the CDR3 is TGTGCCAGCTCACCACCGCAAGCGGGAGCTGCTGGGGCCAACGTCCTGACTTTC.

The chain uses TRBV5-1 and TRBJ2-2; 9 bases align to TRBD2. Germline CDR1 and CDR2: SGHRS and YFSETQ. V shed 3 bases, J shed 4 bases, and the junction held 10 bases outside the gene matches. CDR3 length: 17 residues. The CDR3 sequence is CASSSGLARGVTGELFF. CDR3 DNA: TGCGCCAGCAGCTCCGGACTAGCGAGAGGGGTCACCGGGGAGCTGTTTTTT.

As regards this clone: Other DNA sequences in the same sample also yield this CDR3. The chain is built from TRBV5-6 and TRBJ2-1; D is ambiguous. The germline V gene has CDR1 SGHDT and CDR2 YYEEEE. This CDR3 contains 12 residues. V lost 0 bases, J lost 6 bases, and 4 bases lay in between. The CDR3 protein is CASSLAVNEQFF. The DNA of the CDR3 is TGTGCCAGCAGCTTGGCGGTCAATGAGCAGTTCTTC. Full variable domain (outside the CDR3, taken from reference TRBV5-6 and TRBJ2-1): DAGVTQSPTHLIKTRGQQVTLRCSPKSGHDTVSWYQQALGQGPQFIFQYYEEEERQRGNFPDRFSGHQFPNYSSELNVNALLLGDSALYLCASSLAVNEQFFGPGTRLTVL.

V gene TRBV28 combines with J gene TRBJ2-1; 7 bases map to TRBD1. CDR3 length equals 19 residues. The germline CDR1 and CDR2 sequences are MDHEN and SYDVKM. V shed 5 bases, J shed 3 bases, and the junction held 19 bases outside the gene matches. CDR3 nucleotide sequence: TGTGCCAGCAGTCGACAGGGTTTCAGCGATCGGAGGATCTACAATGAGCAGTTCTTC. Its protein product is CASSRQGFSDRRIYNEQFF.

This clone was seen a handful of times. The chain combines TRBV20-1 with TRBJ2-7, with no clear D. Germline assignment: CDR1 DFQATT and CDR2 SNEGSKA (reference sequence). The CDR3 spans 13 residues. V was cut by 3 bases and J by 1 base, with 10 bases left in between. As DNA, the CDR3 is TGCAGTGCTAGTACGGCAGGTTCCTACGAGCAGTACTTC. It specifies CSASTAGSYEQYF.

This clone was observed once. The DNA of the CDR3 is TGTGCCAGCAGCTCCCCAACGACAGGGCCACACGAGCAGTACTTC. It translates to CASSSPTTGPHEQYF. The V gene is TRBV7-2, the J gene TRBJ2-7; 7 bases match TRBD1. The CDR3 has 15 residues. The germline V gene encodes CDR1 SGHTA and CDR2 FQGNSA. Trimming took 4 bases from V and 5 from J; bases not matched to a gene: 11.

This chain joins TRBV28 and TRBJ2-3, with TRBD2 matching over 9 bases. V gave up 6 bases and J gave up 3 bases; unmatched junction bases: 16. The CDR3 totals 18 residues. Germline V CDR1 and CDR2: MDHEN, SYDVKM. CDR3 in DNA: TGTGCCAGCAGACCCCCCCCGGGACTAGCAATTCAGACAGATACGCAGTATTTT. Translated: CASRPPPGLAIQTDTQYF.

The rearrangement joins TRBV3-1 (or the pseudogene TRBV3-2) to TRBJ2-3; D not certain. CDR3 length equals 18 residues. The V gene lost 1 base and the J gene lost 0 bases, with 17 bases spanning the gap. Germline CDR1 and CDR2: LGHDT and YNNKEL (reference sequence). The CDR3 region is CASSQVGGPSLSTDTQYF. CDR3 in DNA: TGTGCCAGCAGCCAAGTGGGTGGGCCCTCCCTTAGCACAGATACGCAGTATTTT.

The chain is built from TRBV9 and TRBJ2-1; 7 bases are shared with TRBD2. The CDR3 spans 16 residues. After removal of 2 bases from V and 8 bases from J, the junction contained 13 bases not matched to a gene. Germline V lookup: CDR1 SGDLS, CDR2 YYNGEE. The CDR3: CASSVRGDPLADEQFF. DNA for the CDR3: TGTGCCAGCAGCGTCCGGGGGGACCCCCTCGCCGATGAGCAGTTCTTC.

V and J are TRBV19 and TRBJ2-3; 9 positions match TRBD2. Germline V gene lookup returns CDR1 LNHDA and CDR2 SQIVND (reference sequence). The CDR3 is 14 residues long. Trimming at V came to 7 bases and at J to 6 bases, leaving 8 bases not matched to a gene. The CDR3 DNA is TGTGCCAGTACGGCGGGACTAGCATCGGATACGCAGTATTTT. This translates into CASTAGLASDTQYF.

The table lists this clone with a count of one. The chain employs TRBV19 and TRBJ1-1; D unresolved. The CDR3 contains 13 residues. Germline V lookup: CDR1 LNHDA, CDR2 SQIVND (reference sequence). Trimming removed 1 base from V and 1 base from J, with 4 bases in between. The CDR3 DNA sequence: TGTGCCAGTAGTATAGTGAGGAACACTGAAGCTTTCTTT. It translates to CASSIVRNTEAFF.

In DNA form, the CDR3 reads TGCAGCGTTGCGCTATCCTACGAGCAGTACTTC. Its translation is CSVALSYEQYF. The V and J genes are TRBV29-1 and TRBJ2-7, with D unclear. V was clipped by 4 bases and J by 1 base, with 5 bases between them. From germline, CDR1 is SQVTM and CDR2 ANQGSEA. The length of the CDR3 is 11 residues.

This clone was counted only a few times. This chain connects TRBV19 to TRBJ1-2; 10 bases map to TRBD1. With V trimmed by 7 bases and J by 7 bases, 9 bases remained unmatched. The CDR3 totals 14 residues. Germline V gene data show CDR1 as LNHDA and CDR2 as SQIVND (reference sequence). Here the CDR3 reads CASTDRGVRGGYTF. As DNA, the CDR3 is TGTGCCAGTACGGACAGGGGGGTTCGTGGTGGCTACACCTTC.